This TCR beta chain was recovered during a study of blood T cell repertoires in COVID-19. This CDR3 comprises 13 residues. Germline-derived CDR1 and CDR2 are SGHAT and FQDESV (reference sequence). With 5 bases clipped from V and 10 bases from J, the junction kept 8 bases outside the gene matches. Only in-frame clones appear in the TCRdb table, and some are missing; sequencing was by immunoSEQ multiplex PCR. Of over 75,000 clones listed, around 93% were seen once; the top ten hold under 2.5%. The sample consisted of peripheral blood. The V call is TRBV11-1, the J call TRBJ2-1; 7 nucleotides line up with TRBD1. The sequence derives from a human donor with active COVID-19. The donor label of this sample is uncertain. The CDR3 protein is CASSRTGVREQFF. The CDR3 nucleotides are TGTGCCAGCAGCCGAACAGGGGTTAGGGAGCAGTTCTTC. Looking up the rest from reference TRBV11-1 and TRBJ2-1 gives the full variable domain: EAEVAQSPRYKITEKSQAVAFWCDPISGHATLYWYRQILGQGPELLVQFQDESVVDDSQLPKDRFSAERLKGVDSTLKIQPAELGDSAMYLCASSRTGVREQFFGPGTRLTVL.